This TCR beta chain appears in the sequencing data of a study of radiotherapy plus CTLA-4 blockade in lung cancer. Study-wide context: Among patients, about 20% showed objective responses, and approximately 31% had disease control.

Study conclusions and caveats: Researchers report tumor-derived TCR clones expanding in blood after radiotherapy plus ipilimumab.

After removal of 0 bases from V and 4 bases from J, the junction contained 5 bases not matched to a gene. Germline V gene sequence: CDR1 MNHEY, CDR2 SMNVEV (reference sequence). The CDR3 length is 16 residues. Focal radiation plus CTLA-4 blockade with ipilimumab was administered to patients who had chemo-refractory metastatic non-small-cell lung cancer. This clone has only a few counts. What it recognizes is unknown. Measured with immunoSEQ multiplex PCR; TCRdb has only the in-frame clones, and not every one. There are 40,000 to 50,000 clones in the sample; around 86% occur only once, and approximately 3.5% lies in the top ten.

This chain joins TRBV27 and TRBJ2-1, with 8 bases fitting TRBD1. Here the sequenced sample was peripheral blood, taken from a patient treated with radiotherapy plus ipilimumab. This receptor was identified in a human donor with non-small cell lung cancer who had stable disease on radiotherapy plus ipilimumab. The CDR3, as DNA: TGTGCCAGCAGTTTATCGATAACAGGGGGTTACAATGAGCAGTTCTTC. The encoded protein is CASSLSITGGYNEQFF.